The T cell receptor beta chain under discussion was sequenced for a study of vaccination and CD4 T cells after COVID-19. Researchers used the Oncomine TCR Beta short-read assay to sequence DNA from cultured CD4+ T cells. TCRdb processed the PCR reads anew with MiXCR; each CDR3 protein has one entry. Of about 11,000 distinct CDR3 sequences listed, about two thirds are singletons. Treatment specified: approximately 9-day PBMC culture with coronavirus spike peptide pools or control peptides (ViraFEST assay). PBMC cultures, at around 2 million cells per well, received 8 to 10 IU/ml IL-2 and around 11 ug/ml peptide pools. As for this clonotype: The antigen is unknown.

CDR1 and CDR2 (germline): MGHRA, YSYEKL. V gave up 4 bases and J gave up 10 bases; unmatched junction bases: 12. This CDR3 has 15 amino acids. Source material: CD4+ T cells from blood, cultured in vitro. The receptor's source is a human donor who had recovered from COVID-19. J is TRBJ1-1 and V is TRBV4-1; TRBD1 aligns across 10 bases. The CDR3 loop reads CASSPLEGQGTRAFF. CDR3 in DNA: TGCGCCAGCAGCCCCTTGGAGGGACAGGGGACGAGAGCTTTCTTT.